The T cell receptor beta chain described here comes from a study of post-analysis software for immune sequencing data. Study background: Patients had relapsing-remitting, secondary progressive or progressive-relapsing multiple sclerosis; some lacked subtype. Study conclusions and caveats: Four or five TRBV segments occurring more often in patients than controls included TRBV5-6, TRBV5-1 and TRBV20-1. F measure clustering grouped samples strongly by preparation batch. Comparison with controls showed significantly lower normalized Chao1 diversity in multiple sclerosis patients.

Sequencing libraries made from TCR beta cDNA carried unique molecular identifiers. T cells numbering roughly 0.9 to 10 million yielded cDNA molecules that totaled around 500,000. TCRdb re-derived calls from the PCR reads in MiXCR, one entry per CDR3 protein. Altogether hundreds of thousands of distinct CDR3 sequences are present, roughly three fifths being singletons, with the ten largest covering approximately 10%. Per the germline V gene, CDR1 is MNHNY and CDR2 is SVGAGI (reference sequence). This CDR3 region has 15 residues. V dropped 7 bases and J dropped 0 bases, with 10 bases sitting between them. For this clonotype: Antigen specificity is unknown.

The chain couples TRBV6-6 to TRBJ2-6; possible D gene TRBD1, 5 bases. This TCR came from a girl between 2 and 10 years old with multiple sclerosis. The sequenced material came from blood. CDR3 sequence reads: CASTGHLSGANVLTF. The CDR3 DNA sequence: TGTGCCAGCACCGGACATCTCTCTGGGGCCAACGTCCTGACTTTC.